Sequencing of this T cell receptor beta chain was carried out in a study of blood T cell repertoires in COVID-19. V was pared by 5 bases and J by 1 base, with 9 bases of the junction left unmatched. Per the germline V gene, CDR1 is MDHEN and CDR2 is SYDVKM. The CDR3 loop spans 17 amino acids. The study recruited people aged about 18 to 90 years across about two dozen US areas. All recovered Cohort 3 donors got two negative PCRs, got clearance, or saw symptom resolution. Using immunoSEQ multiplex PCR, the repertoire was profiled, and TCRdb retains in-frame clones only, with some absent. Among around 170,000 clones, more than 85% were seen once, and the ten largest hold roughly 7%.

The sample taken for sequencing was PBMCs or T cells enriched from blood (not recorded which). This rearrangement joins TRBV28 to TRBJ1-5; 9 bases map to TRBD1. This receptor was taken from a woman aged 50 to 60 who had recovered from COVID-19. The CDR3 sequence: CASSGSGTGISNQPQHF. CDR3 nucleotide sequence: TGTGCCAGCAGTGGATCCGGGACAGGGATAAGCAATCAGCCCCAGCATTTT.